This TCR beta chain came from a study of cytomegalovirus exposure and HLA in healthy donors. Background on the study: Approximately 85 million unique TCRs from HLA-typed donors made up an early data release.

This clone was detected only a few times. Primers included in the PCR were 60 Vbeta and 13 Jbeta primers. Sequencing was performed with immunoSEQ multiplex PCR; in TCRdb, only in-frame clones are kept and a portion is missing. The sample comprises approximately 130,000 clones, around four fifths of which are singletons, and 1.1% to 1.5% rests with the top ten. The length of the CDR3 is 14 residues. Germline lookup yields CDR1 SGDLS and CDR2 YYNGEE. Trimming took 5 bases from V and 2 from J, leaving 13 bases between them. The material sequenced was PBMCs. The source of this sequence is a woman between 40 and 50 years old in good health and CMV-seronegative. The chain recombines TRBV9 with TRBJ1-1; D is uncertain. The CDR3 sequence: CASSQTPRNTEAFF. Written as DNA, the CDR3 is TGTGCCAGCAGTCAAACTCCGCGAAACACTGAAGCTTTCTTT.